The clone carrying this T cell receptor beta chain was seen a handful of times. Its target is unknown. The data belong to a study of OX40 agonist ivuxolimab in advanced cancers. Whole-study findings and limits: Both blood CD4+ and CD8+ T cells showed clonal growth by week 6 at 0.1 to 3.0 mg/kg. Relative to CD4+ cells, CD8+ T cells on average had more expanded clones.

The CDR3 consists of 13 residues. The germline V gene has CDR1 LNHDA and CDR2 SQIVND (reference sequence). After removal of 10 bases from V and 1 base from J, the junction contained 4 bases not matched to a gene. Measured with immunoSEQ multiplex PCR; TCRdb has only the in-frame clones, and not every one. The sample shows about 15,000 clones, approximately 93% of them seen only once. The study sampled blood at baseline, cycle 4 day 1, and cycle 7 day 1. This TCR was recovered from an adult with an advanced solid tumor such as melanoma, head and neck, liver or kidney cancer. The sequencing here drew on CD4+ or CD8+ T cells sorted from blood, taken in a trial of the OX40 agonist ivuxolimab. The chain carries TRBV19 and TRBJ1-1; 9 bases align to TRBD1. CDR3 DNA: TGTGCCACGATGACAGGGGGGAACACTGAAGCTTTCTTT. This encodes CATMTGGNTEAFF.